The table lists the clone carrying this TCR beta chain with many counts. Its antigen is unidentified. The record originates from a study of blood T cells in healthy people across ages. Findings and limits, study-wide: TCR beta diversity, measured per million T cells, fell in a roughly linear way with age. Any conclusive comparison of naive versus antigen-experienced cells was prevented by using unsorted PBMCs.

The CDR3 contains 14 residues. V was trimmed by 6 bases and J by 6 bases, leaving 15 bases between them. Germline lookup yields CDR1 SEHNR and CDR2 FQNEAQ (reference sequence). For the second PCR, which ran for about 6 to 12 cycles, a sample-barcoded 5' primer and a J-beta primer mix were used. Tags on each cDNA molecule came from a template-switch adaptor with 12 random nucleotides. TCRdb re-derived calls from the 5' RACE reads in MiXCR, one entry per CDR3 protein. Among about 650,000 distinct CDR3 sequences listed, roughly half were seen once. The sequenced sample consisted of blood. The rearrangement uses TRBV7-9 and TRBJ2-1; perhaps D is TRBD1 or TRBD2 (5 bases each). The receptor comes from a woman over 75 in good health. The CDR3 DNA reads TGTGCCAGCAGTCTGGGGGAGAGGTTCAATGAGCAGTTCTTC. It codes for CASSLGERFNEQFF.